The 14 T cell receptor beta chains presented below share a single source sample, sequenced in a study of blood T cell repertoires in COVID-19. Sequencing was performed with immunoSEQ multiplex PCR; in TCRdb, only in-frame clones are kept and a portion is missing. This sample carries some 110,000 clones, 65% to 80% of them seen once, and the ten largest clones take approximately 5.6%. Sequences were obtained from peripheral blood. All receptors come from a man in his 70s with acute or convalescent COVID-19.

The CDR3 region is CASSLYRARELFF. CDR3 sequence (DNA): TGTGCCAGCAGCTTATACAGGGCGAGGGAGCTGTTTTTT. The rearrangement uses TRBV7-3 and TRBJ2-2; a possible D gene is TRBD1 (6 bases). The V gene's germline CDR1 is SGHTA and CDR2 FQGTGA. CDR3 length: 13 amino acids. V was clipped by 2 bases and J by 9 bases, with 10 bases between them.

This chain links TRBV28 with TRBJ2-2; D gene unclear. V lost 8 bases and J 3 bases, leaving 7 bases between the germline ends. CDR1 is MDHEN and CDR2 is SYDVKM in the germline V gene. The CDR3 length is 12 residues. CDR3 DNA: TGTGCCAGCCGGGTCCACACCGGGGAGCTGTTTTTT. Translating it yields CASRVHTGELFF.

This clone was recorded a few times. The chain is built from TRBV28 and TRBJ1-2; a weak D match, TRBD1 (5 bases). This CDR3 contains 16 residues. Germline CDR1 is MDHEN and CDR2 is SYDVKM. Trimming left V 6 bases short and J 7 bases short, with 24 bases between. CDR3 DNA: TGTGCCAGCAGGGTGGGCGGAGGAGGGGTCGTAGGTGGCTACACCTTC. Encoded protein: CASRVGGGGVVGGYTF.

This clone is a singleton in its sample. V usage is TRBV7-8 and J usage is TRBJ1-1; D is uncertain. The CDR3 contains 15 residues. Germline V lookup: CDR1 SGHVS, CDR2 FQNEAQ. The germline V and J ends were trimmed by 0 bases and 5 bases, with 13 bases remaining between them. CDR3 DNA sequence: TGTGCCAGCAGCTTAGCGGGCCCCCGTGATACTGAAGCTTTCTTT. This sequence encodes CASSLAGPRDTEAFF.

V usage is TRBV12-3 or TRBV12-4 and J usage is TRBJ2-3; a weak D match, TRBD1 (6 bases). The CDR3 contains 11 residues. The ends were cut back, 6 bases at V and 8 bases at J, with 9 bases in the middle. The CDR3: CASSQGGTQYF. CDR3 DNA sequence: TGTGCCAGCAGCCAAGGGGGTACGCAGTATTTT.

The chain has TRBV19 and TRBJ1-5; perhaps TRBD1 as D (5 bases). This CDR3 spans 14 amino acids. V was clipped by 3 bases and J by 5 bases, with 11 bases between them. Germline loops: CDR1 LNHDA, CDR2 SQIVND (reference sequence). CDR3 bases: TGTGCCAGTAGTATTAAGGGGTTGGATCAGCCCCAGCATTTT. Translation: CASSIKGLDQPQHF.

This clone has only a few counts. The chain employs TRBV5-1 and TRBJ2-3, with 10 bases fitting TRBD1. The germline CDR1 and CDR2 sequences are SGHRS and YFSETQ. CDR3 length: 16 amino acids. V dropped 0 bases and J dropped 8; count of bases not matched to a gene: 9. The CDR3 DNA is TGCGCCAGCAGCTTGGGACAGGGGGCGTTTGAGGGTACGCAGTATTTT. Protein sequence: CASSLGQGAFEGTQYF. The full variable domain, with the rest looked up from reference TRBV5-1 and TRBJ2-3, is KAGVTQTPRYLIKTRGQQVTLSCSPISGHRSVSWYQQTPGQGLQFLFEYFSETQRNKGNFPGRFSGRQFSNSRSEMNVSTLELGDSALYLCASSLGQGAFEGTQYFGPGTRLTVL.

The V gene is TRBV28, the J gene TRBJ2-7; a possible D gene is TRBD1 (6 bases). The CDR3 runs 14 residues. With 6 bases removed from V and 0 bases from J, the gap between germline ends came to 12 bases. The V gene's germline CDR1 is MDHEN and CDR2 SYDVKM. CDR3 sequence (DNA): TGTGCCAGCAGATCGACAGGAAGCTCCTACGAGCAGTACTTC. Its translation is CASRSTGSSYEQYF. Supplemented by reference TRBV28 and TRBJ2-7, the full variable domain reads DVKVTQSSRYLVKRTGEKVFLECVQDMDHENMFWYRQDPGLGLRLIYFSYDVKMKEKGDIPEGYSVSREKKERFSLILESASTNQTSMYLCASRSTGSSYEQYFGPGTRLTVT.

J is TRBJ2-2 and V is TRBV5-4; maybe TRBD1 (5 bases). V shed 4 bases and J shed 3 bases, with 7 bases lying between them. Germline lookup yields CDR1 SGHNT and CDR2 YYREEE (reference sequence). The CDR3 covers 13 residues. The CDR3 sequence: CASSTQDTGELFF. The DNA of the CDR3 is TGTGCCAGCAGCACACAGGACACCGGGGAGCTGTTTTTT. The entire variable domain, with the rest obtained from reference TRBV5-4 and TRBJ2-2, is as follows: ETGVTQSPTHLIKTRGQQVTLRCSSQSGHNTVSWYQQALGQGPQFIFQYYREEENGRGNFPPRFSGLQFPNYSSELNVNALELDDSALYLCASSTQDTGELFFGEGSRLTVL.

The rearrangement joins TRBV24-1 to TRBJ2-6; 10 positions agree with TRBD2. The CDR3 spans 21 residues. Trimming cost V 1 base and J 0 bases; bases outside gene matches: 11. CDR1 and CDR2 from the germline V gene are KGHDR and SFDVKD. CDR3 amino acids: CATSDFMSGGALFSGANVLTF. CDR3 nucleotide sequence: TGTGCCACCAGTGATTTTATGAGCGGGGGGGCCCTGTTCTCTGGGGCCAACGTCCTGACTTTC.

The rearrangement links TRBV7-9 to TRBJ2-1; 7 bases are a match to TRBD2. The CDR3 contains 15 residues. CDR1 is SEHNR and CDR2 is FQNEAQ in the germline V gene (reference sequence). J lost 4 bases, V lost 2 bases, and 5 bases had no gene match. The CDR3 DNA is TGTGCCAGCAGCTTATCTGACGGGAGGTACAATGAGCAGTTCTTC. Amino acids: CASSLSDGRYNEQFF.

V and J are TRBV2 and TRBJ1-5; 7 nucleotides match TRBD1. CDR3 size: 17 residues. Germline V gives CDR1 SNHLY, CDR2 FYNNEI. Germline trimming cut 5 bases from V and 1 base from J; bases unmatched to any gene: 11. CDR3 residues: CASSISTGTGSNQPQHF. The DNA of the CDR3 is TGTGCCAGCAGTATATCGACAGGGACCGGGAGCAATCAGCCCCAGCATTTT.

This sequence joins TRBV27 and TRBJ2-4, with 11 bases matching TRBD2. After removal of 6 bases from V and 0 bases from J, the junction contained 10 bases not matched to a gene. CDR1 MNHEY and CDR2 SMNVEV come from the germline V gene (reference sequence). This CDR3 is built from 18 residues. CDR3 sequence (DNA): TGTGCCAGCAGGACACTAGCGGGGGAGGGGATAGCCAAAAACATTCAGTACTTC. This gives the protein CASRTLAGEGIAKNIQYF.

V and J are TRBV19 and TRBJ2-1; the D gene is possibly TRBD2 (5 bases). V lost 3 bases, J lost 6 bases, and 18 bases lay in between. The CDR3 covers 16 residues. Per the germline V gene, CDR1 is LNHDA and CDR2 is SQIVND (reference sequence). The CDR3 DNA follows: TGTGCCAGTAGTATGTTCTCCGGCAGAGGGTTCAATGAGCAGTTCTTC. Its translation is CASSMFSGRGFNEQFF.